Detailed here is one TCR beta chain. The record originates from a study of T cells after yellow fever vaccination. TCRdb re-called the 5' RACE reads through MiXCR, storing one row per CDR3 protein. The table shows about 260,000 distinct CDR3 sequences, with approximately 13% occurring only once. There are 11 residues in the CDR3. V lost 5 bases, J lost 12 bases, and 14 bases lay in between. From germline, CDR1 is DFQATT and CDR2 SNEGSKA (reference sequence). The sample was CD4+ T cells sorted from PBMCs, taken 45 days after the yellow fever booster vaccination. The clonotype was recovered from a man aged 25-45 years who received the YFV17D yellow fever vaccine. This chain connects TRBV20-1 to TRBJ2-1; TRBD1 might be the D (6 bases). CDR3 bases: TGCAGTGCTGTAGGGACACCTGGGCAGTTCTTC. As protein: CSAVGTPGQFF.